This T cell receptor beta chain was captured by sequencing in a study of cytomegalovirus exposure and HLA in healthy donors. For the study at large: Across under 450 genotyped donors, roughly 80% landed in the Caucasian-associated ancestry cluster. The study's findings and limits: Other equally common chains were less clonally expanded than HLA-associated TCR beta chains, a later analysis showed.

This CDR3 comprises 13 residues. Between the trimmed V and J ends, which lost 8 bases and 7 bases, there was a span of 17 bases. Germline V gene data show CDR1 as MNHNS and CDR2 as SASEGT. PCR used 60 Vbeta primers and 13 Jbeta primers. Clones were sequenced by immunoSEQ multiplex PCR, and TCRdb holds only the in-frame ones, with some missing. The sample shows more than 85,000 clones, more than 70% of them seen only once. A remark on this clone: The antigen remains undetermined.

The TCR sequence derives from a woman in her sixties in good health and CMV-seropositive. This chain uses TRBV6-1 with TRBJ1-2; a possible D gene is TRBD1 (5 bases). The sequencing input was PBMCs. The CDR3 DNA reads TGTGCCAGCCGTTCAGGGTCCAGGTTTGGCTACACCTTC. Encoded protein: CASRSGSRFGYTF.